Given below is one T cell receptor beta chain in context. Per the original methods: Estimates of nucleated cell counts were drawn from the amplification of reference gene primers. Method: immunoSEQ multiplex PCR; TCRdb's copy keeps in-frame clones and lacks some. D and trimming were read from the DNA, whereas the V and J calls and clone size are those reported in that table. Of about 160,000 clones listed, around four fifths are singletons. CDR1 and CDR2 from the germline V gene are SGHVS and FQNEAQ. The germline V and J ends were trimmed by 5 bases and 6 bases, with 11 bases remaining between them. This CDR3 contains 14 residues. This record belongs to a study of blood T cell repertoires in COVID-19. Overall study context: COVID-19 samples collected from the United States, Italy and Spain covered acute and convalescent phases. PBMCs, B-cell-depleted T cells, or T cells provided the cDNA or gDNA that made up the material.

The sample was peripheral blood. This TCR came from a man aged 70 or older with acute or convalescent COVID-19. This chain joins TRBV7-8 and TRBJ1-6, with TRBD1 as a possible D gene (6 bases). The CDR3 DNA sequence: TGTGCCAGCAGCAGCACAGGGATTAATTCACCCCTCCACTTT. Translated: CASSSTGINSPLHF.